What follows are 20 T cell receptor beta chains derived from one specimen sequenced in a study of blood T cell repertoires in COVID-19. Repertoires were generated with immunoSEQ multiplex PCR, while TCRdb's copy carries only in-frame clones and drops some. The table shows 80,000 or so clones, with approximately 89% occurring only once. The sample taken for sequencing was peripheral blood. The receptors were gathered from a man in his fifties with acute or convalescent COVID-19.

The sample holds one count of this clone. The V and J genes are TRBV6-5 and TRBJ2-1, with D perhaps matching TRBD2 (6 bases). Germline V gene sequence: CDR1 MNHEY, CDR2 SVGAGI. Trimming removed 8 bases from V and 5 bases from J, with 13 bases in between. The CDR3 has 13 amino acids. CDR3 bases: TGTGCCAGCCGGCGGCTAGCGAACAATGAGCAGTTCTTC. Its translation: CASRRLANNEQFF.

V and J are TRBV2 and TRBJ1-3, with 8 bases identical to TRBD1. CDR1 is SNHLY and CDR2 is FYNNEI in the germline V gene. The CDR3 is made up of 15 amino acids. V lost 6 bases to trimming and J lost 4 bases; unmatched junction nucleotides: 8. In DNA, the CDR3 is TGTGCCAGCAGCGTGTCGCAGGGGGCAGGAAACACCATATATTTT. Its protein product is CASSVSQGAGNTIYF.

The chain is built from TRBV4-3 and TRBJ2-3; 12 bases align to TRBD2. V dropped 3 bases and J dropped 6; count of bases not matched to a gene: 10. Per the germline V gene, CDR1 is LGHNA and CDR2 is YSLEER. The CDR3 is 17 amino acids. CDR3 amino acids: CASSQVLAGGPGDTQYF. CDR3 in DNA: TGCGCCAGCAGCCAGGTCCTAGCGGGGGGGCCGGGGGATACGCAGTATTTT.

This clone occurred once. The chain is built from TRBV4-2 and TRBJ1-1; D remains ambiguous. The V gene's germline CDR1 is LGHNA and CDR2 YNFKEQ. Trimming shortened V by 0 bases and J by 8 bases, and 7 bases separated the two germline ends. The CDR3 runs to 12 residues. The CDR3 region has the DNA TGTGCCAGCAGCCAAGATGGGCGAGAAGCTTTCTTT. Protein: CASSQDGREAFF.

V gene TRBV9 combines with J gene TRBJ1-3; 9 bases agree with TRBD1. This CDR3 spans 16 amino acids. V was clipped by 4 bases and J by 4 bases; unmatched bases: 9. In germline, CDR1 is SGDLS, CDR2 YYNGEE. In DNA form, the CDR3 reads TGTGCCAGCAGCCCCCACCCGGACAGGGGCGGAAACACCATATATTTT. It yields the protein CASSPHPDRGGNTIYF.

The chain has TRBV2 and TRBJ2-2, with D possibly matching TRBD2 (6 bases). Germline CDR1 SNHLY, CDR2 FYNNEI. CDR3 size: 14 residues. The V gene lost 7 bases and the J gene lost 2 bases, with 11 bases spanning the gap. The CDR3 is CASKGGANTGELFF. DNA for the CDR3: TGTGCCAGCAAGGGAGGAGCTAACACCGGGGAGCTGTTTTTT. Complete variable domain (other parts from reference TRBV2 and TRBJ2-2): EPEVTQTPSHQVTQMGQEVILRCVPISNHLYFYWYRQILGQKVEFLVSFYNNEISEKSEIFDDQFSVERPDGSNFTLKIRSTKLEDSAMYFCASKGGANTGELFFGEGSRLTVL.

The chain employs TRBV5-1 and TRBJ2-3; no clear D gene. The CDR3 has 13 amino acids. Trimming shortened V by 0 bases and J by 1 base, and 3 bases separated the two germline ends. CDR1 and CDR2 from the germline V gene are SGHRS and YFSETQ. The CDR3, as DNA: TGCGCCAGCAGCTTGGGGCGCACAGATACGCAGTATTTT. This sequence encodes CASSLGRTDTQYF.

V usage is TRBV4-1 and J usage is TRBJ2-1, with D possibly TRBD2 on 5 matching bases. Trimming cost V 1 base and J 7 bases, with 11 bases left between them. The CDR3 runs 14 residues. The germline V gene encodes CDR1 MGHRA and CDR2 YSYEKL. CDR3 protein: CASSQGRTRNEQFF. CDR3 nucleotides: TGCGCCAGCAGCCAAGGGAGGACCCGGAATGAGCAGTTCTTC.

V and J are TRBV10-1 and TRBJ2-7, with D possibly matching TRBD2 (6 bases). Germline lookup yields CDR1 WNHNN and CDR2 SYGVQD (reference sequence). This CDR3 has 13 residues. Deletions cut 3 bases from V and 6 bases from J, with 12 bases between. The CDR3 reads CASSDLGSGEQYF. The DNA for the CDR3 is TGCGCCAGCAGTGATCTCGGGAGCGGCGAGCAGTACTTC.

The rearrangement links TRBV7-2 to TRBJ2-5; maybe TRBD2 (6 bases). The CDR3 is 11 amino acids. V gave up 8 bases and J gave up 2 bases, with 6 bases separating them. The germline V gene encodes CDR1 SGHTA and CDR2 FQGNSA. CDR3 sequence (DNA): TGTGCCAGCGGAGGGCAAGAGACCCAGTACTTC. Translated: CASGGQETQYF.

CDR3 sequence (DNA): TGCGCCAGCATAAAGGGGCAGTGGCACCAGCCCCAGCATTTT. Its translation is CASIKGQWHQPQHF. The chain employs TRBV10-1 and TRBJ1-5; maybe TRBD1 (5 bases). The V end lost 7 bases, the J end lost 7 bases, and 17 bases lay between the germline ends. The CDR3 runs 14 residues. Germline V lookup: CDR1 WNHNN, CDR2 SYGVQD (reference sequence).

This clone was seen just once. The chain recombines TRBV5-5 with TRBJ1-4, with a possible D match to TRBD1 (6 bases). This CDR3 region has 15 residues. Germline values: CDR1 SGHKS, CDR2 YYEKEE (reference sequence). The V end lost 0 bases, the J end lost 2 bases, and 8 bases lay between the germline ends. The CDR3 bases are TGTGCCAGCAGCTTGGCAGGGGATACTAATGAAAAACTGTTTTTT. Residues: CASSLAGDTNEKLFF.

The chain recombines TRBV28 with TRBJ1-4; 7 positions agree with TRBD1. The CDR3 length is 15 residues. Trimming at V came to 1 base and at J to 8 bases, leaving 7 bases not matched to a gene. The germline V gene has CDR1 MDHEN and CDR2 SYDVKM. CDR3 nucleotide sequence: TGTGCCAGCAGTTTATTGGGGCAGGGGGGAGAAAAACTGTTTTTT. It codes for CASSLLGQGGEKLFF.

The CDR3 spells CASSMSDRVTGYTF. CDR3 coding DNA: TGTGCCAGTAGTATGAGTGACAGGGTTACGGGCTACACCTTC. V usage is TRBV19 and J usage is TRBJ1-2; 7 positions match TRBD1. The germline CDR1 and CDR2 sequences are LNHDA and SQIVND (reference sequence). The CDR3 sequence is 14 residues long. With 3 bases clipped from V and 8 bases from J, the junction kept 9 bases outside the gene matches.

This clone was seen just once. This chain links TRBV3-1 (or the pseudogene TRBV3-2) with TRBJ1-1; D possibly corresponds to TRBD1 (5 bases). Between the trimmed V and J ends, which lost 4 bases and 1 base, there was a span of 22 bases. The CDR3 covers 18 residues. Germline V gives CDR1 LGHDT, CDR2 YNNKEL (reference sequence). CDR3 sequence (DNA): TGTGCCAGCAGCCCAATAGCGGGGCAGGCGACATCGAACACTGAAGCTTTCTTT. Its translation is CASSPIAGQATSNTEAFF.

V and J are TRBV11-2 and TRBJ2-1; a weak D match, TRBD1 (5 bases). The V and J ends lost 8 bases and 10 bases respectively, with 15 bases between them. Per germline, CDR1 SGHAT and CDR2 FQNNGV. The CDR3 covers 12 residues. CDR3 protein: CASAQGRAEQFF. The CDR3 region has the DNA TGTGCCAGCGCTCAAGGCAGGGCAGAGCAGTTCTTC.

The chain links TRBV6-5 to TRBJ1-2; perhaps TRBD1 as D (6 bases). The CDR3 covers 14 residues. Trimming shortened V by 0 bases and J by 8 bases, and 13 bases separated the two germline ends. Germline CDR1 reads MNHEY; CDR2 reads SVGAGI. In nucleotides, the CDR3 is TGTGCCAGCAGTTACTCGAACAGGGCGCGGGGCTACACCTTC. It translates to CASSYSNRARGYTF.

V is TRBV19 and J is TRBJ2-3; 8 bases align to TRBD2. The V segment lost 3 bases and the J segment 5 bases; nucleotides outside the gene matches: 7. The germline V gene has CDR1 LNHDA and CDR2 SQIVND (reference sequence). This CDR3 comprises 15 residues. The CDR3 DNA sequence: TGTGCCAGTAGTATTCGGACTCGGGAGGGAGATACGCAGTATTTT. Translated, it gives CASSIRTREGDTQYF.

The V gene is TRBV27, the J gene TRBJ2-7, with no clear D. Trimming left V 3 bases short and J 4 bases short, with 13 bases between. CDR1 and CDR2 (germline): MNHEY, SMNVEV (reference sequence). The length of the CDR3 is 14 residues. The CDR3 loop reads CASSFSVGPYEQYF. The CDR3 coding sequence is TGTGCCAGCAGTTTTAGTGTCGGTCCATACGAGCAGTACTTC.

This clone has only a few counts. The chain carries TRBV4-2 and TRBJ2-1; TRBD2 is a possible D gene (6 bases). This CDR3 contains 14 residues. V dropped 4 bases and J dropped 3 bases, with 10 bases sitting between them. Looked up from germline, CDR1 is LGHNA and CDR2 is YNFKEQ. The CDR3 sequence is CASSPWRDYNEQFF. The DNA for the CDR3 is TGTGCCAGCAGCCCCTGGAGGGACTACAATGAGCAGTTCTTC.